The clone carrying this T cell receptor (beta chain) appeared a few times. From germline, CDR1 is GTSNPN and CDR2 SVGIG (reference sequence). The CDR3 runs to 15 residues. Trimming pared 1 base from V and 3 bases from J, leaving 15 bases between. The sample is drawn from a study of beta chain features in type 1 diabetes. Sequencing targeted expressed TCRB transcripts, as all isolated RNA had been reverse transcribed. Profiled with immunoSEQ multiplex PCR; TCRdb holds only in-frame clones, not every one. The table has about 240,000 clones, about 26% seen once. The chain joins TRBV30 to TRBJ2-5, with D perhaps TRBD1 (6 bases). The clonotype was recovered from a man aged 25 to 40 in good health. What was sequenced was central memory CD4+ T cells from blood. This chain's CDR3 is CAWSGGSGEKETQYF. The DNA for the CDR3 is TGTGCCTGGAGTGGCGGGTCAGGGGAGAAAGAGACCCAGTACTTC. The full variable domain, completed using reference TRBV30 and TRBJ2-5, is SQTIHQWPATLVQPVGSPLSLECTVEGTSNPNLYWYRQAAGRGLQLLFYSVGIGQISSEVPQNLSASRPQDRQFILSSKKLLLSDSGFYLCAWSGGSGEKETQYFGPGTRLLVL.